The T cell receptor (beta chain) under discussion was sequenced for a study of cytomegalovirus exposure and HLA in healthy donors. The wider study: Earlier results showed 90 million to 120 million unique TCR beta sequences derived from around 170 million T cells. General study points: Several of the most significant clusters appeared, in a later analysis, to be linked to common viral pathogens.

Notes on this clone: Its antigen is currently unknown.

The germline gives CDR1 MNHEY, CDR2 SVGAGI. This CDR3 has 15 residues. Trimming cost V 0 bases and J 2 bases, with 9 bases left between them. The PCR was carried out with 60 Vbeta primers and 13 Jbeta primers. Data came from immunoSEQ multiplex PCR; TCRdb stores just in-frame clones and leaves some out. Of about 200,000 clones listed, 65% to 80% are singletons. The receptor was isolated from a man aged 35-49 years in good health and CMV-seronegative. This chain uses TRBV6-5 with TRBJ2-3; D ambiguous. What was sequenced was PBMCs. This CDR3 is CASSYSRRTTDTQYF. CDR3 nucleotide sequence: TGTGCCAGCAGTTACTCGAGAAGAACCACAGATACGCAGTATTTT.